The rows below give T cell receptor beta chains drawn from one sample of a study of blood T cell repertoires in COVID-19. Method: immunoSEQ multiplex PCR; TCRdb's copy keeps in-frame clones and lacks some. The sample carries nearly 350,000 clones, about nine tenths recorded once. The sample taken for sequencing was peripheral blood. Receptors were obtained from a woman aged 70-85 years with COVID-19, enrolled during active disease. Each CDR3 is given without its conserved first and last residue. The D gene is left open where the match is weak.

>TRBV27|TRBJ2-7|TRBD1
ASSLSGTGVYEQY
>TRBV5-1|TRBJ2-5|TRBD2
ASRSTSPKETQY
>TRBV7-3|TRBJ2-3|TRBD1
ASSPRGSSTDTQY
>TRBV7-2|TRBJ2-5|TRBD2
ASSPGGSGGAWTQY
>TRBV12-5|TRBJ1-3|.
ASGLQGSGNTIY
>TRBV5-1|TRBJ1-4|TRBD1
ASSLGQGGEKLF
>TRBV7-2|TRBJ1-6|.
ASGQGSPYNSPLH
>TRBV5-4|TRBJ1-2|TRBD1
ASSPGQGVGYGYT
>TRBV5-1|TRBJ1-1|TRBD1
ASSPGQAKLNTEAF
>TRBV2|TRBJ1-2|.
ASRLELGYT
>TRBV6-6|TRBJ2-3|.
ATAEDTQY
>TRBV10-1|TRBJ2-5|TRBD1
ASSEGQGLQETQY
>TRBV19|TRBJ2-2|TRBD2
ASSNSGSTGELF
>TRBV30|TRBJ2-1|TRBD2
AWTPEAGGTYNEQF
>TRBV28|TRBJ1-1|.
ASSTRTDEAF
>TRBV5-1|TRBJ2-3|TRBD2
ASSSTSGGADTQY
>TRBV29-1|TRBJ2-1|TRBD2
SVERAGGWNEQF
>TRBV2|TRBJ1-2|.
ASSEQGGYGYT
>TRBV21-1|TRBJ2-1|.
ASSKEQRHTMMQF
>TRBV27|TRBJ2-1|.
ASRRFNNEQF
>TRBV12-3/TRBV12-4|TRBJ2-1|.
ASSLRELLRQF
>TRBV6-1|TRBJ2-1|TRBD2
ASSDLPGTSWVVPF
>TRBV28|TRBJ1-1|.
ASTGGGKNEAF
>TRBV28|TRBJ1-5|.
ASKQTLGGPQH
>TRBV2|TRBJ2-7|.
ASSERRTDTYEQY
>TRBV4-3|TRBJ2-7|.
ASSQGTGISYEQY
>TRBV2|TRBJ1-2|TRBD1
ASSRDRDNYGYT
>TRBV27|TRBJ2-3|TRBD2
ASSSWLAGASSTDTQY
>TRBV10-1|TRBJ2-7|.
ASSVEGEQY
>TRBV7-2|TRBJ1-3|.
ASSSDRLSGNTIY
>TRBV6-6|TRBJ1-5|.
ASNPREGSNQPQH
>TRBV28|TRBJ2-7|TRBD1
ASSLLLGQGHYEQY
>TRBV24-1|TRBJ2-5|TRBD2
ATSNGLAGVETQY
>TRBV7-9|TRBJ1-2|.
ASSLDRHGYT
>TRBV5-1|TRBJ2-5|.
ASSLGLIGEETQY
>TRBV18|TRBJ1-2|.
ASSYDSDYGYT
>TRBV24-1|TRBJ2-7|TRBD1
ATSDSSAGTDKQY
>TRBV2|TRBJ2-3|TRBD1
ASSHDRGEDTQY
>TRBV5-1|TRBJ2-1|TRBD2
ASSLVAGGSNEQF
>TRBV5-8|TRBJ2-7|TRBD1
ASSTRDRSSYEQY
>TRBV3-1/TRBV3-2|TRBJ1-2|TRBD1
ASSPLQGAGGYT
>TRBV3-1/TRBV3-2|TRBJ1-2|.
ASSQRQVGNYGYT
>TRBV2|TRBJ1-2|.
ASTLEGDRSGYT
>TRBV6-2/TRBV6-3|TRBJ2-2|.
ASSYSTGFNTGELF
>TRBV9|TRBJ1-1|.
ASSVGNSHTEAF
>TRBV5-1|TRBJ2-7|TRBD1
ASSLGQGVREQY
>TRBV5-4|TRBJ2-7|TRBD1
ASSFGTDYEQY
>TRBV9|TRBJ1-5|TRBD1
ASSQGVGGGQPQH
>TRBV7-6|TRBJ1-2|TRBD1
ASSRTYTTGTGDDGYT
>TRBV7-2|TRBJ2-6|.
ASSLGVRSGANVLT
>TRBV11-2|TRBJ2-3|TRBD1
ASRIRGTTDTQY